This TCR beta chain comes out of a study of blood T cell repertoires in COVID-19. Overall study: Donors in the United States, Italy and Spain gave samples during acute or convalescent COVID-19.

Germline assignment: CDR1 LGHDT and CDR2 YNNKEL (reference sequence). Losses at the gene ends were 4 bases for V and 5 bases for J; bases not matched to a gene: 5. This CDR3 is built from 16 residues. This study enrolled people aged 18 to 89 from 20 to 25 US geographic areas. Two negative PCRs, clearance, or symptom resolution were required of recovered Cohort 3 donors. The authors' processing: By means of reference gene primer amplification, nucleated cell counts were estimated. Assay used: immunoSEQ multiplex PCR; TCRdb lists only in-frame clones, some missing. V, J and clone size derive from that table, while D and trimming were established from the DNA sequence. The profile shows 310,000 or so clones, 89% of them singletons. There are a few counts of this clone.

The sequence derives from a woman between 40 and 55 years old who had recovered from COVID-19. V is TRBV3-1 (or the pseudogene TRBV3-2) and J is TRBJ2-5, with 15 bases fitting TRBD2. Sequenced material: PBMCs or T cells enriched from blood (not recorded which). The CDR3 DNA is TGTGCCAGCAGCCCCCGGACTAGCGGGGGGGCGGAGACCCAGTACTTC. Translating it yields CASSPRTSGGAETQYF.